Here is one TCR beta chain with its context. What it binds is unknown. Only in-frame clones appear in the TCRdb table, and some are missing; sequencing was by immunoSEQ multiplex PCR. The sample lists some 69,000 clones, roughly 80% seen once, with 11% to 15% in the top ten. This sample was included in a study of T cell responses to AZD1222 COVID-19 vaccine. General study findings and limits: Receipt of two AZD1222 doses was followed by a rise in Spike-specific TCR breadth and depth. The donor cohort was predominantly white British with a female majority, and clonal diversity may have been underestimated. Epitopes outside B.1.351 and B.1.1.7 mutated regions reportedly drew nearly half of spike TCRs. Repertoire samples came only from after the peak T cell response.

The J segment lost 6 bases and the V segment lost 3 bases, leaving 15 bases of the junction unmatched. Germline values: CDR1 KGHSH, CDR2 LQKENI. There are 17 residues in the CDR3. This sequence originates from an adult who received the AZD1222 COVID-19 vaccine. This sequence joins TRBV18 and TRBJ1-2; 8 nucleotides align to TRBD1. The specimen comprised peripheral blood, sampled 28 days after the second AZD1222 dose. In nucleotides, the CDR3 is TGTGCCAGCTCACCGTATCCATCCGGGACAGGCCTTAATGGCTACACCTTC. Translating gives CASSPYPSGTGLNGYTF. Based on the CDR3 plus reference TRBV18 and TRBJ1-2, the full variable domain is NAGVMQNPRHLVRRRGQEARLRCSPMKGHSHVYWYRQLPEEGLKFMVYLQKENIIDESGMPKERFSAEFPKEGPSILRIQQVVRGDSAAYFCASSPYPSGTGLNGYTFGSGTRLTVV.